Here is one T cell receptor (beta chain) with its context. Its antigen is unidentified. Time point defined: persistent/refractory GD, antithyroid drugs over 5 years with positive TRAb. Isolated PBMC RNA provided the starting material for the TCR library. Researchers made TCR beta libraries by using iRepertoire HTBI primers and running Arm-PCR on CDR3 regions. One entry per CDR3 protein results from TCRdb running MiXCR on the multiplex PCR reads. The sample consists of hundreds of thousands of distinct CDR3 sequences, around 20% of them appearing once. These data are taken from a study of regulatory T cells in long-lasting Graves disease. Overall study: Patients met the persistent Graves' disease definition after over 5 years of antithyroid drugs with positive TSH receptor antibodies.

The CDR3 has 14 amino acids. From germline, CDR1 is KGHSH and CDR2 LQKENI. Study conclusions and caveats: Persistent disease preferred TRBV28, TRBJ1-2 and TRBJ2-5; new disease, TRBV20-1 and TRBJ2-1.

This receptor was obtained from a female donor with Graves disease. This chain uses TRBV18 with TRBJ2-3; no clear D gene. The DNA end lines up better with TRBJ2-1; the J call may be wrong. The input for sequencing was peripheral blood mononuclear cells (PBMCs), taken when the disease was refractory, from a patient treated with antithyroid drugs. This CDR3 reads CASSPREGGNEQFF. The CDR3 bases are TGTGCCAGCTCACCACGGGAAGGCGGAAATGAGCAGTTCTTC.